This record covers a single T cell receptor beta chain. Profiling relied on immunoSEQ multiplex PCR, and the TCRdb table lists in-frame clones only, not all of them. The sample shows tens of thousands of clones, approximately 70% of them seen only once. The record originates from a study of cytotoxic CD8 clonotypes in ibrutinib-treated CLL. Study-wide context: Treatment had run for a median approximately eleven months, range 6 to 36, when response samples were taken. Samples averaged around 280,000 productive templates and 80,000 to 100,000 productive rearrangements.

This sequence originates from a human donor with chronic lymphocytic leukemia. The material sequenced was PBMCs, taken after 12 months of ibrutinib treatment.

The CDR3 sequence is CASILTMGQPQHF. The CDR3 DNA reads as TGTGCCAGCATTTTGACCATGGGGCAGCCCCAGCATTTT. The rearrangement joins TRBV2 to TRBJ1-5; D uncertain. The CDR3 is 13 residues long. Germline lookup yields CDR1 SNHLY and CDR2 FYNNEI. Trimming stripped 7 bases from V and 7 bases from J, with 14 bases between. Using reference TRBV2 and TRBJ1-5 for the parts outside the CDR3, the full variable domain is EPEVTQTPSHQVTQMGQEVILRCVPISNHLYFYWYRQILGQKVEFLVSFYNNEISEKSEIFDDQFSVERPDGSNFTLKIRSTKLEDSAMYFCASILTMGQPQHFGDGTRLSIL.